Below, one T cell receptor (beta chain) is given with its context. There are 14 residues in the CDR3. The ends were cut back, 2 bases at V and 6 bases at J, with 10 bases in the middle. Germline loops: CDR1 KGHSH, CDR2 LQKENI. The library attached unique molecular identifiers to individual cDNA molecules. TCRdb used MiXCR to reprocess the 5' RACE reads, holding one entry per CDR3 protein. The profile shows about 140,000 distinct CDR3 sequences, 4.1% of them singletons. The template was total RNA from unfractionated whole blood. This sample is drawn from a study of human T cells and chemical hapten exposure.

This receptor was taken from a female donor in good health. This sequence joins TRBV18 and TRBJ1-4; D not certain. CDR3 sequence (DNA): TGTGCCAGCTCACCAAACAACCCCTATGAAAAACTGTTTTTT. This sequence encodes CASSPNNPYEKLFF.